This paragraph reports one TCR beta chain. Its antigen target is currently unknown. For each sample, TRB amplification used 200 to 250 ng of peripheral blood genomic DNA, equal to 35,000 to 40,000 genome equivalents. This specimen belongs to a study of T cell clusters in autoimmune cytopenias (dated by TCRdb to between 2018 and 2020). At the level of the whole study: Of the 40 or so healthy donor controls, 22 were female, and the group had a mean age of 56 years and a median age of about 62 years. Per sample, TRB sequencing gave a median depth of about 52,000 reads and a median of about 2,500 distinct TRB clonotypes. In autoimmune cytopenia patients, peripheral blood TRB and IGH repertoires were sequenced during active disease and over treatment follow-up, together with healthy, CLL and autoimmune hepatitis controls. The study was designed to test whether a disease-specific immune repertoire signature usable as a blood-based biomarker is carried by autoimmune cytopenia patients. For primary cytopenia, the controls were roughly 24 age-matched healthy donors, and for secondary cytopenia, the controls were more than 11 age-matched CLL patients. Repertoires from autoimmune hepatitis patients were compared with those of 23 healthy donors matched for age and sex.

To amplify TRB rearrangements, a touch-down multiplex PCR protocol was run with the TRB-A and TRB-B primer pools combined in a single tube. Two consecutive PCR reactions with Phusion HS II polymerase added Illumina adapters and sample indices to the amplicons. After gel purification with the NucleoSpin Gel and PCR Clean-up kit, the amplicons were quantified by Qubit and checked for quality on an Agilent 2100 Bioanalyzer. Sequencing of the libraries was done on an Illumina MiSeq with paired-end, single-indexed, 600-cycle runs. On the study's bioinformatics: TRB reads were aligned and assembled with MiXCR version 2.1.12 using the default MiXCR reference library. A clone was defined by each unique CDR3 nucleotide sequence, and analysis was restricted to productive sequences with at least two reads. Repertoire diversity was assessed by alpha-parameterized diversity profiles (alpha 0 to 5), including Shannon (alpha 1) and Simpson (alpha 2) indices, computed with an R script. Combinatorial TRB VJ usage was computed with the tcR package and compared between cohorts by principal component analysis with ade4. Using GLIPH, TCRbeta CDR3s were clustered on pairs of cohorts matched for age and read depth, and a Wilcoxon test was used to compare cluster frequencies. The reads underwent TCRdb reprocessing, giving one record for each CDR3 protein sequence and no DNA. The V and J calls shown here were made by TCRdb, not taken from the authors' results. This sample's table has entries for over 9,500 distinct CDR3 sequences. The ten top clones hold around a fifth of the sample.

CDR1 SGHNT and CDR2 YYREEE were looked up in the germline V gene (reference sequence). The CDR3 holds 14 amino acids from the cysteine to the phenylalanine. DNA is not on record. The paper as a whole reports these results and caveats: GLIPH suggested that primary autoimmune cytopenia patients lacked physiological T cell clusters: 45 to 55 clusters were exclusive to healthy donors versus 17 exclusive to patients. Compared with active autoimmune hepatitis patients, healthy donors had almost three times as many exclusive TRB clusters, a finding consistent with an autoimmunity-wide signature. The cluster-lack signature was not observed for secondary cytopenia versus CLL, as the signature was apparently masked by the dominant lymphoma-associated repertoire. Shifts in the TRB repertoire, including less even repertoires in secondary cytopenia and CLL, were mostly a reflection of lymphoma bias and not of autoimmunity. The T cell clusters were defined in silico only, and their functional role remained to be validated experimentally.

This same sample was also taken into another study, of T cell repertoires in aging, cancer and after chemotherapy. As the second study states: Donors were distributed across six age groups ranging from 30 or younger to 70 or older, with at least three individuals included per group. Control TCR repertoires from healthy donors were recorded across several months to years, and re-sampling revealed clear clonal overlap. The complete dataset included about 8.8 million TCR reads. Compared with age-matched healthy donors, untreated patients with either hematological or solid cancers had significantly lower TCR diversity in the blood along with higher clonality. Declining TCR diversity with age in healthy donors was mainly explained by loss of richness; in cancer patients, loss of evenness also contributed. An increase in median generation probability over the chemotherapy interval was observed in both cancer cohorts, suggesting that the repertoire was reconstituted through rebound thymic output. The authors noted that the repertoire data do not allow conclusions about immunological memory after chemotherapy. To look at immunoaging and at how T cells reconstitute after chemotherapy, the study profiled TCR beta repertoires in peripheral blood from both healthy donors and cancer patients. The cohort comprised 200 to 250 cancer patients, roughly 94 with hematological and some 120 with solid cancers, plus 95 healthy donors as a reference group. MiXCR versions 2.12 and 3.0.5 were used to process the TRB sequences. Shannon diversity, evenness, clonality (one minus evenness), and alpha-parameterized diversity profiles from alpha 0 to 5 were included as repertoire metrics. The IGoR algorithm was used to compute generation probabilities of clones in paired pre- and post-chemotherapy samples.

This sequence originates from a human donor in good health. The sample consisted of peripheral blood. Recombination joined TRBV5-4 with TRBJ1-4. The CDR3 has the sequence CASSLDSRNEKLFF.